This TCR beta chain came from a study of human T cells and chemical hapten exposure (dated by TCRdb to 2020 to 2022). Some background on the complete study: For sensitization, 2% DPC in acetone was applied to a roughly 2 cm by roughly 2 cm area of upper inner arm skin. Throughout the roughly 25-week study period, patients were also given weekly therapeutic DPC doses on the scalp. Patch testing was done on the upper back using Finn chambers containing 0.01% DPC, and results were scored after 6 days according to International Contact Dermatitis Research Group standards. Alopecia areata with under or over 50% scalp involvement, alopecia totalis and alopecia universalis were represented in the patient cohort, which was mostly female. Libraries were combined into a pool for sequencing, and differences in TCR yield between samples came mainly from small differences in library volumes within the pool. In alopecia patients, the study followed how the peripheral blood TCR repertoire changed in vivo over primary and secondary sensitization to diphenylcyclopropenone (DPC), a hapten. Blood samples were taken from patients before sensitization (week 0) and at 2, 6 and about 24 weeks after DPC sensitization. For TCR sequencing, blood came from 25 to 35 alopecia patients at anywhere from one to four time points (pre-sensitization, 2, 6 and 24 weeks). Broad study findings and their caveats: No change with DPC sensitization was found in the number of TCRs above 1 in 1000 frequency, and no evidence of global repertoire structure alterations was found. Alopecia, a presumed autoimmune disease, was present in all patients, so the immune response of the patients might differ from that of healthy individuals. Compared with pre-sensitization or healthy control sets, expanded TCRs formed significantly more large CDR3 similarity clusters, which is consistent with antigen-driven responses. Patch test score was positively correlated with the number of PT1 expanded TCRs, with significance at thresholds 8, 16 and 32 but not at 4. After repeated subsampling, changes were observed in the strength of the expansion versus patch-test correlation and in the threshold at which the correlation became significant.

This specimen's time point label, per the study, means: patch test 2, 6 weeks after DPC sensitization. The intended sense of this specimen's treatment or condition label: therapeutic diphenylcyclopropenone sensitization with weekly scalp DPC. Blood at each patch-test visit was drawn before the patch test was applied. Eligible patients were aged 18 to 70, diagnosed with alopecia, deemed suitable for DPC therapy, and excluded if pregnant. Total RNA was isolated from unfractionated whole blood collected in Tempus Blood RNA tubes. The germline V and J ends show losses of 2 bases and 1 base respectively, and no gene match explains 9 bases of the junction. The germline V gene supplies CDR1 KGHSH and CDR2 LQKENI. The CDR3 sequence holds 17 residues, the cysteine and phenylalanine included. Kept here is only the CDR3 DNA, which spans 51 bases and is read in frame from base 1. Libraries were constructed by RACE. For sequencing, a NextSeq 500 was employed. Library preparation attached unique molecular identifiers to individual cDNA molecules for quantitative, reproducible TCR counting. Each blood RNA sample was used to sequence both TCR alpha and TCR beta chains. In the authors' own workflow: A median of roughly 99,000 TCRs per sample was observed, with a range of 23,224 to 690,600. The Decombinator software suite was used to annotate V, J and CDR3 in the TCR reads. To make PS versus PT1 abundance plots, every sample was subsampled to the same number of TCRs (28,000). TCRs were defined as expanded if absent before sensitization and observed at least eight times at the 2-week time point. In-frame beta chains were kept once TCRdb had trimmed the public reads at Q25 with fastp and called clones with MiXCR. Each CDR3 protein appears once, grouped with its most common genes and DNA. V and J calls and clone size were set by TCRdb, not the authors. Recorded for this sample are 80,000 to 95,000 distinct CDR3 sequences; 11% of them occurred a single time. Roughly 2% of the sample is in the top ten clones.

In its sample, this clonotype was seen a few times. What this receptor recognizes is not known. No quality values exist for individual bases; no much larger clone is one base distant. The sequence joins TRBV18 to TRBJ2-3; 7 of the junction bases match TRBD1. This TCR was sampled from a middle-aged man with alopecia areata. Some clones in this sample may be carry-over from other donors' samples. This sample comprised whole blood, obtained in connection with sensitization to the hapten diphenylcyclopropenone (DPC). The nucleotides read TGTGCCAGCTCACCAAGGACTTCCGGGACAGGCACAGATACGCAGTATTTT. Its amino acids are CASSPRTSGTGTDTQYF.